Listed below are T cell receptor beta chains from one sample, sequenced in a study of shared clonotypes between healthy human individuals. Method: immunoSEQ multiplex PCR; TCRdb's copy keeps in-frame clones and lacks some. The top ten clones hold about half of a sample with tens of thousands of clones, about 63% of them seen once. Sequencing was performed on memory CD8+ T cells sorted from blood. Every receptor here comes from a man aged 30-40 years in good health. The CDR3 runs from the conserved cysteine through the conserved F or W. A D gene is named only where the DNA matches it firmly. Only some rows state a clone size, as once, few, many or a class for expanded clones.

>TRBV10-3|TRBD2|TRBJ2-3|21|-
TGTGCCATCAGCGCCTCGCCACTAGCGGGAGGCCAAGCTATAAACACAGATACGCAGTATTTT
CAISASPLAGGQAINTDTQYF
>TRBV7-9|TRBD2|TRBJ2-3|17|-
TGTGCCAGCAGCTTGGGACGGGCGGGAGTGGGCACAGATACGCAGTATTTT
CASSLGRAGVGTDTQYF
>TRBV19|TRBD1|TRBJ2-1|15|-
TGTGCCAGTAGCCAAGGGACAGGGGTCTGGAATGAGCAGTTCTTC
CASSQGTGVWNEQFF
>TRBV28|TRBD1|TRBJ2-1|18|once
TGTGCCAGCAGTCACACTTTAACAGGGGGTTTAACCTACAATGAGCAGTTCTTC
CASSHTLTGGLTYNEQFF
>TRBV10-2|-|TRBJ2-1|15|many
TGCGCCAGCAGTGACGAGGTGGCCTCTGCCAATGAGCAGTTCTTC
CASSDEVASANEQFF
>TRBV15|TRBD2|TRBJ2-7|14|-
TGTGCCACCAGCAGAGCTAGCGGAGCCTACGAGCAGTACTTC
CATSRASGAYEQYF
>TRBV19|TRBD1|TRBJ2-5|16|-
TGTGCCAGTAGGCCCACTCACAGGGGGCGCTCGGAGACCCAGTACTTC
CASRPTHRGRSETQYF
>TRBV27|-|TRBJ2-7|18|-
TGTGCCAGCAGTTTGCTCCCTCCGCGGGACCCGGTGGTGTACGAGCAGTACTTC
CASSLLPPRDPVVYEQYF
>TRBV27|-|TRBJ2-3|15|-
TGTGCCAGCAGCTCATCCGACGGCCACACAGATACGCAGTATTTT
CASSSSDGHTDTQYF
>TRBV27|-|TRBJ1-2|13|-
TGTGCCAGCAGTTTGGGGGGACTGTATGGCTACACCTTC
CASSLGGLYGYTF
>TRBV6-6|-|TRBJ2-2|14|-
TGTGCCAGCAGAACAGGGCCGAACACCGGGGAGCTGTTTTTT
CASRTGPNTGELFF
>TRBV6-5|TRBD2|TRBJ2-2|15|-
TGTGCCAGCACCCCTAGCGGGCCCCACACCGGGGAGCTGTTTTTT
CASTPSGPHTGELFF
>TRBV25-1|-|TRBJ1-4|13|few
TGTGCCAGCAGTGGTGATCCTAATGAAAAACTGTTTTTT
CASSGDPNEKLFF
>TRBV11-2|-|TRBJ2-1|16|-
TGTGCCAGCAGCTTAGAATCAGGGGCCCTTTACAATGAGCAGTTCTTC
CASSLESGALYNEQFF
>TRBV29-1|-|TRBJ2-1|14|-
TGCAGCGTGTGTACTGTGCTTAGCTACAATGAGCAGTTCTTC
CSVCTVLSYNEQFF
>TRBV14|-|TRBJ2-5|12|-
TGTGCCAGCAGCCAAGACTACGGGACCCAGTACTTC
CASSQDYGTQYF
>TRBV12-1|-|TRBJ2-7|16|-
TGTGCCAGCAGCTTTGGTACAGACAGGGGCAACTACGAGCAGTACTTC
CASSFGTDRGNYEQYF
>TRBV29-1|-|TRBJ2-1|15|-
TGCAGCGTTACGGTCGGAATTTCCTCCTACAATGAGCAGTTCTTC
CSVTVGISSYNEQFF
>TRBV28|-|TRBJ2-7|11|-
TGTGCGGTCAGCCTTAACTACGAGCAGTACTTC
CAVSLNYEQYF
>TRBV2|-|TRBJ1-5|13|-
TGTGCCAGCAAGGGGGTGGGGAATCAGCCCCAGCATTTT
CASKGVGNQPQHF
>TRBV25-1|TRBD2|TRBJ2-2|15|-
TGTGCCAGCAGTGAAGGGATTGCGGGGGGCGGGGAGCTGTTTTTT
CASSEGIAGGGELFF
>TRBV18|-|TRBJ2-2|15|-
TGTGCCAGCTCACCACGTGACACAGGAACCGGGGAGCTGTTTTTT
CASSPRDTGTGELFF
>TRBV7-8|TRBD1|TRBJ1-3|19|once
TGTGCCAGCAGCTTAGTCGGGTCGGGGACAGGGATCTCTGGAAACACCATATATTTT
CASSLVGSGTGISGNTIYF
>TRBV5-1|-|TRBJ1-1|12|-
TGCGCCAGCAGCTTTGTCGGGACTGAAGCTTTCTTT
CASSFVGTEAFF
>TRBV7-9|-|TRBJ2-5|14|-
TGTGCCAGCAGCCCGGGACACATCCAAGAGACCCAGTACTTC
CASSPGHIQETQYF
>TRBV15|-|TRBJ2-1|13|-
TGTGCCACCAGCAGAGTTTCGGGAGAAGAGCAGTTCTTC
CATSRVSGEEQFF
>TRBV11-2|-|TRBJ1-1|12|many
TGTGCCAGCGCCGGGGCCCGAAATGAAGCTTTCTTT
CASAGARNEAFF
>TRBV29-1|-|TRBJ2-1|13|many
TGCAGCGTTGTCCCGACGGAGAACAATGAGCAGTTCTTC
CSVVPTENNEQFF
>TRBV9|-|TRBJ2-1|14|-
TGTGCCAGCAGCGTAGGAGGGTTTGGCAATGAGCAGTTCTTC
CASSVGGFGNEQFF
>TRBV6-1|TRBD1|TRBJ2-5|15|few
TGTGCCAGCAGTCACCAGACAGGGTCCCAAGAGACCCAGTACTTC
CASSHQTGSQETQYF